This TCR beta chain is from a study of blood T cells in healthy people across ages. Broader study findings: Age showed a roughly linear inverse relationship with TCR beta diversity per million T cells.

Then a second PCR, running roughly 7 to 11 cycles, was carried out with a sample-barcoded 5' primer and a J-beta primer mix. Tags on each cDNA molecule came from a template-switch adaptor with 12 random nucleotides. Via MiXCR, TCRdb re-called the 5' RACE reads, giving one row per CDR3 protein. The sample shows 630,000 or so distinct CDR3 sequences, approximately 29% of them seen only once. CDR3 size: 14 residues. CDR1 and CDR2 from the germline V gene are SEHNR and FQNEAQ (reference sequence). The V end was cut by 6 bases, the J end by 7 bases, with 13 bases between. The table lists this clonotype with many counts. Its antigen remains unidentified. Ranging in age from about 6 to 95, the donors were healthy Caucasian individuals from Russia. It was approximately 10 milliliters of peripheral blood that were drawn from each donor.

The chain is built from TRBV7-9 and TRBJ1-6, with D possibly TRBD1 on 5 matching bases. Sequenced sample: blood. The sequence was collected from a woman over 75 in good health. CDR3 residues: CASSQTGGNSPLHF. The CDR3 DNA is TGTGCCAGCAGTCAAACCGGGGGAAATTCACCCCTCCACTTT. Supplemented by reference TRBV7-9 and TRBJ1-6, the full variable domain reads DTGVSQNPRHKITKRGQNVTFRCDPISEHNRLYWYRQTLGQGPEFLTYFQNEAQLEKSRLLSDRFSAERPKGSFSTLEIQRTEQGDSAMYLCASSQTGGNSPLHFGNGTRLTVT.